The T cell receptor (beta chain) described here comes from a study of blood T cell repertoires in COVID-19. Study-wide context: Acute and convalescent COVID-19 samples came from the United States, Italy and Spain. T cells, B-cell-depleted T cells, or PBMCs supplied cDNA or gDNA.

Original handling: Reference gene primers were amplified, and this amplification served to estimate nucleated cell counts. Sequencing was performed with immunoSEQ multiplex PCR; in TCRdb, only in-frame clones are kept and a portion is missing. V and J calls plus clone size are reproduced from that table; the DNA served to infer D and trimming. The sample lists fewer than 70,000 clones; around 86% were seen once. This sequence was found in a man older than 75 with acute or convalescent COVID-19. Sequences were obtained from peripheral blood.

The CDR3 reads CATSFTGTGGSGELFF. CDR3 DNA: TGTGCCACCAGTTTCACCGGGACAGGGGGCTCCGGGGAGCTGTTTTTT. V and J are TRBV24-1 and TRBJ2-2, with 12 bases matching TRBD1. CDR1 and CDR2 (germline): KGHDR, SFDVKD. The junction had 7 bases not matched to a gene; V was cut back by 6 bases and J by 6 bases. The CDR3 contains 16 residues.